This paragraph reports one T cell receptor beta chain. Here immunoSEQ multiplex PCR was the method, and the copy in TCRdb shows in-frame clones only, minus some. The table shows some 90,000 clones, with 70% to 90% occurring only once. This entry is derived from a study of T cell responses to AZD1222 COVID-19 vaccine. The CDR3 contains 15 residues. Germline V gene sequence: CDR1 SGHDT, CDR2 YYEEEE. Trimming cost V 1 base and J 2 bases, with 9 bases left between them. The sequences come from peripheral blood, collected 28 days after the second AZD1222 dose. The origin of this receptor is an adult who received the AZD1222 COVID-19 vaccine. The J gene is TRBJ2-2, the V gene TRBV5-6; D unclear. CDR3 sequence (DNA): TGTGCCAGCAGCTTGATTAGTACAAACACCGGGGAGCTGTTTTTT. Its translation: CASSLISTNTGELFF.